Below, one T cell receptor beta chain is given with its context. In the original analysis: For nucleated cells, counts were estimated from reference gene primer amplification. Using immunoSEQ multiplex PCR, the repertoire was profiled, and TCRdb retains in-frame clones only, with some absent. V, J and clone size are those of that table, while D and trimming were read from the DNA. The table lists some 95,000 clones, about 85% of them singletons. The sample comes from a study of blood T cell repertoires in COVID-19. Turning to the study itself: From the United States, Italy and Spain came samples of acute and convalescent COVID-19. T cells, B-cell-depleted T cells, or PBMCs provided the cDNA or gDNA that served as material.

Sequencing was carried out using peripheral blood. The TCR comes from a man between 65 and 85 years old with acute or convalescent COVID-19.

Written as DNA, the CDR3 is TGTGCCAGCAGTGAATTGGCCGGGAAAAATAATGAAAAACTGTTTTTT. Residues: CASSELAGKNNEKLFF. J is TRBJ1-4 and V is TRBV6-1, with D hard to call. V lost 2 bases to trimming and J lost 4 bases, with 14 bases between them. CDR3 size: 16 residues. The germline V gene encodes CDR1 MNHNS and CDR2 SASEGT.